The 17 T cell receptor beta chains below all came from one sample that was sequenced in a study of blood T cell repertoires in COVID-19. TCRdb's copy holds only in-frame clones and misses some; the assay was immunoSEQ multiplex PCR. The sample lists about 200,000 clones, approximately 85% seen once, with 5.6% in the top ten. The sample comprised PBMCs or T cells enriched from blood (not recorded which). The receptors originated from a man aged 40-55 years with acute COVID-19.

The rearrangement links TRBV30 to TRBJ2-5; 11 bases fit TRBD2. The CDR3 has 15 residues. From germline, CDR1 is GTSNPN and CDR2 SVGIG (reference sequence). Germline trimming cut 1 base from V and 4 bases from J; bases unmatched to any gene: 5. The DNA for the CDR3 is TGTGCCTGGAGTGATGTAGCGGGAGGGCTAGAGACCCAGTACTTC. This codes for CAWSDVAGGLETQYF.

This clone was seen only once. The chain joins TRBV5-8 to TRBJ2-7; no clear D. CDR3 length equals 11 residues. V was cut by 3 bases and J by 2 bases, with 3 bases left in between. In germline, CDR1 is SGHTS, CDR2 YDEGEE. The DNA for the CDR3 is TGTGCCAGCAGCTCTACCTACGAGCAGTACTTC. This gives the protein CASSSTYEQYF. The full variable domain, with the rest looked up from reference TRBV5-8 and TRBJ2-7, is EAGVTQSPTHLIKTRGQQATLRCSPISGHTSVYWYQQALGLGLQFLLWYDEGEERNRGNFPPRFSGRQFPNYSSELNVNALELEDSALYLCASSSTYEQYFGPGTRLTVT.

Concerning this clone: Other DNA variants within this sample encode the same CDR3. The genes are TRBV4-1 and TRBJ2-3; TRBD2 matches at 10 bases. There are 15 residues in the CDR3. Per germline, CDR1 MGHRA and CDR2 YSYEKL. With 4 bases clipped from V and 1 base from J, the junction kept 2 bases outside the gene matches. CDR3 nucleotides: TGCGCCAGCAGCCGGCTAGCGGGGGGCACAGATACGCAGTATTTT. Translating it yields CASSRLAGGTDTQYF.

The chain joins TRBV5-1 to TRBJ1-2, with D hard to call. CDR1 is SGHRS and CDR2 is YFSETQ in the germline V gene. The V and J ends lost 3 bases and 4 bases respectively, with 10 bases between them. The CDR3 runs to 13 residues. Here the CDR3 DNA reads TGCGCCAGCAGCTCTTCATACGGCTATGGCTACACCTTC. It yields the protein CASSSSYGYGYTF.

This chain links TRBV9 with TRBJ2-5; the match to TRBD2 covers 8 bases. Trimming removed 0 bases from V and 1 base from J; junction bases left unmatched: 8. Germline CDR1 and CDR2: SGDLS and YYNGEE. The CDR3 consists of 17 residues. The CDR3: CASSVALGLASQETQYF. CDR3 coding DNA: TGTGCCAGCAGCGTAGCCCTAGGACTAGCCAGCCAAGAGACCCAGTACTTC.

CDR3 coding DNA: TGTGCCAGCAGCCTAGCGGGGGGATACCAAGAGACCCAGTACTTC. This translates into CASSLAGGYQETQYF. V is TRBV3-1 (or the pseudogene TRBV3-2) and J is TRBJ2-5; 10 bases are shared with TRBD2. The CDR3 totals 15 residues. Trimming took 4 bases from V and 0 from J; bases not matched to a gene: 2. CDR1 is LGHDT, CDR2 YNNKEL, per germline (reference sequence).

The V call is TRBV5-1, the J call TRBJ1-1; 7 nucleotides line up with TRBD1. CDR1 and CDR2 from the germline V gene are SGHRS and YFSETQ. The CDR3 length is 15 residues. With 0 bases clipped from V and 0 bases from J, the junction kept 2 bases outside the gene matches. The CDR3 loop is CASSLAGQMNTEAFF. The CDR3 DNA is TGCGCCAGCAGCTTGGCGGGACAGATGAACACTGAAGCTTTCTTT.

The chain combines TRBV4-3 with TRBJ1-4; no clear D gene. V was pared by 4 bases and J by 8 bases, with 8 bases between. Germline values: CDR1 LGHNA, CDR2 YSLEER. CDR3 length equals 12 residues. CDR3 sequence reads: CASSRGSEKLFF. CDR3 sequence (DNA): TGCGCCAGCAGCCGAGGGTCCGAAAAACTGTTTTTT.

The CDR3 DNA is TGTGCCAGCAGTTTAGGTTCAGGCATCAACTCCTACGAGCAGTACTTC. It yields the protein CASSLGSGINSYEQYF. The chain has TRBV27 and TRBJ2-7; the D is unclear. V was shortened by 2 bases and J by 0 bases, with 14 bases between the two germline ends. The CDR3 totals 16 residues. Germline V CDR1 and CDR2: MNHEY, SMNVEV (reference sequence).

The chain uses TRBV20-1 and TRBJ1-1; D not resolved. Germline CDR1 and CDR2: DFQATT and SNEGSKA (reference sequence). Trimming took 3 bases from V and 3 from J, leaving 5 bases between them. The CDR3 covers 11 residues. Written as DNA, the CDR3 is TGCAGTGCTAGGTTCGACACTGAAGCTTTCTTT. Its translation: CSARFDTEAFF.

This clone was recorded only once. V gene TRBV28 combines with J gene TRBJ2-5, with 8 bases lining up with TRBD2. The ends lost 2 bases at V and 6 bases at J; junction bases unmatched: 8. The CDR3 covers 15 residues. The germline gives CDR1 MDHEN, CDR2 SYDVKM. The CDR3 sequence is CASSLPRLARQTQYF. The CDR3 DNA is TGTGCCAGCAGTTTACCCAGACTAGCGAGGCAGACCCAGTACTTC. Full variable domain (outside the CDR3, taken from reference TRBV28 and TRBJ2-5): DVKVTQSSRYLVKRTGEKVFLECVQDMDHENMFWYRQDPGLGLRLIYFSYDVKMKEKGDIPEGYSVSREKKERFSLILESASTNQTSMYLCASSLPRLARQTQYFGPGTRLLVL.

The chain uses TRBV5-1 and TRBJ1-1; D is possibly TRBD1 (6 bases). The CDR3 runs to 14 residues. Germline V gives CDR1 SGHRS, CDR2 YFSETQ. The V end lost 4 bases, the J end lost 1 base, and 11 bases lay between the germline ends. The CDR3 coding sequence is TGCGCCAGCAGCCGGGACATAGGGAACACTGAAGCTTTCTTT. This translates into CASSRDIGNTEAFF.

The chain employs TRBV27 and TRBJ2-1, with a weak D call TRBD2 (5 bases). CDR3 length: 13 residues. Trimming stripped 3 bases from V and 5 bases from J, with 8 bases between. CDR1 is MNHEY and CDR2 is SMNVEV in the germline V gene (reference sequence). The CDR3 sequence: CASSFYGDNEQFF. The CDR3 nucleotides are TGTGCCAGCAGTTTTTACGGGGACAATGAGCAGTTCTTC.

The chain employs TRBV27 and TRBJ2-1; 8 bases are shared with TRBD2. Looked up from germline, CDR1 is MNHEY and CDR2 is SMNVEV (reference sequence). V trimming: 6 bases; J trimming: 4 bases; junction bases outside the gene matches: 8. This CDR3 region has 15 residues. The CDR3: CASSPLAGVYNEQFF. The CDR3 nucleotides read TGTGCCAGCAGCCCGCTAGCGGGCGTATACAATGAGCAGTTCTTC.

The V call is TRBV21-1, the J call TRBJ1-4. TRBV21-1 counts as a pseudogene. CDR3 length equals 15 residues. CDR3 DNA sequence: TGTGCCAGCAGCAAAGGGGGGAGGGTAGATGAAAAACTGTTTTTT. This sequence encodes CASSKGGRVDEKLFF.

This clone has just one count. The CDR3 sequence is CASSQGGETQYF. The CDR3 DNA sequence: TGTGCCAGCAGTCAGGGGGGAGAGACCCAGTACTTC. The chain couples TRBV11-2 to TRBJ2-5; a possible D gene is TRBD1 (7 bases). CDR3 length: 12 residues. V was pared by 6 bases and J by 4 bases, with 9 bases between. Germline V gives CDR1 SGHAT, CDR2 FQNNGV. Complete variable domain (other parts from reference TRBV11-2 and TRBJ2-5): EAGVAQSPRYKIIEKRQSVAFWCNPISGHATLYWYQQILGQGPKLLIQFQNNGVVDDSQLPKDRFSAERLKGVDSTLKIQPAKLEDSAVYLCASSQGGETQYFGPGTRLLVL.

The chain carries TRBV7-9 and TRBJ2-1, with unresolved D. CDR3 length equals 13 residues. Germline V CDR1 and CDR2: SEHNR, FQNEAQ (reference sequence). The V gene lost 5 bases and the J gene lost 4 bases, with 9 bases spanning the gap. The CDR3 protein is CASSLLEYNEQFF. CDR3 bases: TGTGCCAGCAGCCTCTTGGAGTACAATGAGCAGTTCTTC.